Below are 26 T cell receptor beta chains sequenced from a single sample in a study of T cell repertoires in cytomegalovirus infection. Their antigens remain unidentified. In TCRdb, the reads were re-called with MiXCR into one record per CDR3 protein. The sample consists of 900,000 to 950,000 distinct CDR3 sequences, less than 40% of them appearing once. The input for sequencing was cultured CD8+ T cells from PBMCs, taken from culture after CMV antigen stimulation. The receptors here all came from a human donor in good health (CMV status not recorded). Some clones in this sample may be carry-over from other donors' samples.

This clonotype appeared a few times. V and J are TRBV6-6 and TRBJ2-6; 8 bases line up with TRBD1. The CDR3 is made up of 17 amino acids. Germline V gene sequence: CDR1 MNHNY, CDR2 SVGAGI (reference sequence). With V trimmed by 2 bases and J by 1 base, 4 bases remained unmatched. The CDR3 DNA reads TGTGCCAGCAGTTACCGCCACAGGGGGTCTGGGGCCAACGTCCTGACTTTC. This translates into CASSYRHRGSGANVLTF.

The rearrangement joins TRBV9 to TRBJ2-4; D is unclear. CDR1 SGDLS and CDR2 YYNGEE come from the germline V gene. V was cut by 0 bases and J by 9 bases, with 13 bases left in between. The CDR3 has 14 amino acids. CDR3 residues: CASSVADRLAIQYF. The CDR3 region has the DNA TGTGCCAGCAGCGTAGCCGACCGATTGGCCATTCAGTACTTC.

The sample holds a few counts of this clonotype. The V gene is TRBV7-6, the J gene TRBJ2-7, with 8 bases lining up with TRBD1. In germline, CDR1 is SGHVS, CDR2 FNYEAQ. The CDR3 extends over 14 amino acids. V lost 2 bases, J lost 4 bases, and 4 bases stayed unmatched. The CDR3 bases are TGTGCCAGCAGCTTAACACAGGGGGGTTACGAGCAGTACTTC. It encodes CASSLTQGGYEQYF.

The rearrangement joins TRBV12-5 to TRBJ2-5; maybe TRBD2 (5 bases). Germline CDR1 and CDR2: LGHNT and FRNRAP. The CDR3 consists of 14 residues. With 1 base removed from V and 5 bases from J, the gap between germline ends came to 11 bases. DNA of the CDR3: TGTGCTAGTGGTTTGGAGGAACGCGGGGAGACCCAGTACTTC. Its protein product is CASGLEERGETQYF.

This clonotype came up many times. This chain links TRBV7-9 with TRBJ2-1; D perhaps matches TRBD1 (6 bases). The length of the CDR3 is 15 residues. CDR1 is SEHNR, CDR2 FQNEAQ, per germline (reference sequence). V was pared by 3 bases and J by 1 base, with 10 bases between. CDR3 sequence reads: CASSFLDRSYNEQFF. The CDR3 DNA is TGTGCCAGCAGCTTCCTCGACAGGTCCTACAATGAGCAGTTCTTC.

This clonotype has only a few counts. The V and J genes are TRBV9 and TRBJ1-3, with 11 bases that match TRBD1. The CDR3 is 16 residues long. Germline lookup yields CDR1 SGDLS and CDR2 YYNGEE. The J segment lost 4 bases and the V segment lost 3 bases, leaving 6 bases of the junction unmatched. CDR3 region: CASSEPGQGGGNTIYF. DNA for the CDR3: TGTGCCAGCAGCGAACCGGGACAGGGGGGAGGAAACACCATATATTTT. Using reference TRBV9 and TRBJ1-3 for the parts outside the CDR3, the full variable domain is DSGVTQTPKHLITATGQRVTLRCSPRSGDLSVYWYQQSLDQGLQFLIQYYNGEERAKGNILERFSAQQFPDLHSELNLSSLELGDSALYFCASSEPGQGGGNTIYFGEGSWLTVV.

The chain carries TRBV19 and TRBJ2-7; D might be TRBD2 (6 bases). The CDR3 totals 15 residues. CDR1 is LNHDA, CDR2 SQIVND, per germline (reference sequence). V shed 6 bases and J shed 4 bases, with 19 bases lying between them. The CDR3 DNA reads TGTGCCAGTAGCCCGAGTTGGGGGGTGAGGTACGAGCAGTACTTC. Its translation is CASSPSWGVRYEQYF.

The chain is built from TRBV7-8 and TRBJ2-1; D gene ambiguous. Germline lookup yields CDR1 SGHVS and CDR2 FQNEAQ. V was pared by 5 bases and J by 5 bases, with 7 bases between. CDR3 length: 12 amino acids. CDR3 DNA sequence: TGTGCCAGCAGCGCCCCGGACAATGAGCAGTTCTTC. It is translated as CASSAPDNEQFF.

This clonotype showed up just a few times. CDR3: CASSNSITGQEIYGYTF. The CDR3 DNA reads as TGTGCCAGCAGCAATTCCATAACCGGACAGGAAATCTATGGCTACACCTTC. The chain carries TRBV28 and TRBJ1-2; TRBD1 matches at 7 bases. J lost 4 bases, V lost 6 bases, and 17 bases had no gene match. Germline assignment: CDR1 MDHEN and CDR2 SYDVKM. The CDR3 runs 17 residues.

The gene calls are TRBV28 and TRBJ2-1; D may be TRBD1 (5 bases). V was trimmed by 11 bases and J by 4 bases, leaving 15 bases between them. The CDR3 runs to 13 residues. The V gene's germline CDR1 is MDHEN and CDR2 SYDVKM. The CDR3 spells CAGAADSYNEQFF. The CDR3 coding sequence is TGTGCCGGGGCGGCAGACTCATACAATGAGCAGTTCTTC.

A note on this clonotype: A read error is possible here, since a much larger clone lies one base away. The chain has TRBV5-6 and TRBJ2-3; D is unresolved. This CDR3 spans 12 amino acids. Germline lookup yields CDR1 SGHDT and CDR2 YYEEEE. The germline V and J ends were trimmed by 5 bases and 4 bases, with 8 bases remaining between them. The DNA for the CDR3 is TGTGCCAGCAGTCCTATATCAGATACGCAGTATTTT. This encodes CASSPISDTQYF.

The CDR3: CASSLRGLVNTEAFF. CDR3 bases: TGTGCCAGCAGCTTACGCGGGCTTGTAAACACTGAAGCTTTCTTT. The V and J genes are TRBV7-9 and TRBJ1-1; D ambiguous. V lost 2 bases and J 2 bases, leaving 12 bases between the germline ends. The V gene's germline CDR1 is SEHNR and CDR2 FQNEAQ (reference sequence). The CDR3 has 15 amino acids.

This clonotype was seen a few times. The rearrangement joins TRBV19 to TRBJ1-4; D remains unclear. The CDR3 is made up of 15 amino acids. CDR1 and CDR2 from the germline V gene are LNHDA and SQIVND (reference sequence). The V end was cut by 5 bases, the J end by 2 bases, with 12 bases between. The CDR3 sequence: CASSLRRSTNEKLFF. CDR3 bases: TGTGCCAGTAGTTTAAGACGGAGTACTAATGAAAAACTGTTTTTT.

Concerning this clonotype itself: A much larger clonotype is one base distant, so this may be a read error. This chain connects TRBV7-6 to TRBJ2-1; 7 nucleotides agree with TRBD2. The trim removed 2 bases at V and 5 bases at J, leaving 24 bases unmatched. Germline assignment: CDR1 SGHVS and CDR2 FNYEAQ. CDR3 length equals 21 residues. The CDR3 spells CASSLPPATSRAFGADNEQFF. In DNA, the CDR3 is TGTGCCAGCAGCTTACCGCCGGCGACTAGCAGGGCCTTTGGGGCGGACAATGAGCAGTTCTTC. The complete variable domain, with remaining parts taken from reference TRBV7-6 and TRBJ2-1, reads GAGVSQSPRYKVTKRGQDVALRCDPISGHVSLYWYRQALGQGPEFLTYFNYEAQQDKSGLPNDRFSAERPEGSISTLTIQRTEQRDSAMYRCASSLPPATSRAFGADNEQFFGPGTRLTVL.

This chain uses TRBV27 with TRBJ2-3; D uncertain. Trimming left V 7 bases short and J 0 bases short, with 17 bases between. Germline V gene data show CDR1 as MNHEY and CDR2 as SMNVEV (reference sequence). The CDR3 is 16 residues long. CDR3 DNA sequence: TGTGCCAGCACCATACTCCCCCTAGTCAGCACAGATACGCAGTATTTT. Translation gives CASTILPLVSTDTQYF.

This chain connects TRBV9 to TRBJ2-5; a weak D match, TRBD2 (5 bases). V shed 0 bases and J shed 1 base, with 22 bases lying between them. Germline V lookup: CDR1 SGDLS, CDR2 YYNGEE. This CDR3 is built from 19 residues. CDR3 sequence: CASSVGGLPLAKGQETQYF. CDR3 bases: TGTGCCAGCAGCGTAGGCGGGCTCCCCCTAGCCAAGGGCCAAGAGACCCAGTACTTC.

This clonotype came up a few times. The CDR3 DNA reads as TGTGCCAGCAGCTTTGGTCAAACGGGCAATCAGCCCCAGCATTTT. It codes for CASSFGQTGNQPQHF. The V call is TRBV7-9, the J call TRBJ1-5; D is unresolved. Trimming removed 3 bases from V and 2 bases from J, with 11 bases in between. Germline CDR1 SEHNR, CDR2 FQNEAQ (reference sequence). The CDR3 is 15 amino acids.

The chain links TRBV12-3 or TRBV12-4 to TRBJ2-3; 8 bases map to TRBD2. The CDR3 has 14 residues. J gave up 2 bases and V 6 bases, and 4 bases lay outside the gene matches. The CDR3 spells CASSRAGATDTQYF. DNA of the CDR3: TGTGCCAGCAGCCGAGCGGGGGCCACAGATACGCAGTATTTT.

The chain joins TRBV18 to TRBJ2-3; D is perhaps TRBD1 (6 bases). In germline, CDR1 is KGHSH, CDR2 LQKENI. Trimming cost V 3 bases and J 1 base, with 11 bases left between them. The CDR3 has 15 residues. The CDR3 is CASSPVGARTDTQYF. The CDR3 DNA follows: TGTGCCAGCTCACCGGTGGGGGCCCGCACAGATACGCAGTATTTT.

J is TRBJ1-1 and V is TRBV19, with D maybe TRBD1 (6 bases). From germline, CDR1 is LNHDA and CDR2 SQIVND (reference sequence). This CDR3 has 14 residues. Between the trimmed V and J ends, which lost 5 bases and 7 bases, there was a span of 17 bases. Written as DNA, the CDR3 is TGTGCCAGTAGTCCCCCACCCCACAGGGATGAAGCTTTCTTT. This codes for CASSPPPHRDEAFF. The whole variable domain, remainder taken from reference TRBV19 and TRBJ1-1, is DGGITQSPKYLFRKEGQNVTLSCEQNLNHDAMYWYRQDPGQGLRLIYYSQIVNDFQKGDIAEGYSVSREKKESFPLTVTSAQKNPTAFYLCASSPPPHRDEAFFGQGTRLTVV.

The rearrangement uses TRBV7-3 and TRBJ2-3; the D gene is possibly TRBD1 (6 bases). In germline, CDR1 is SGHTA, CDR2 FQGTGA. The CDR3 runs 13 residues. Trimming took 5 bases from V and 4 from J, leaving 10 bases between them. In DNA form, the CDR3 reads TGTGCCAGCAGCCCGGGGACACCAGATACGCAGTATTTT. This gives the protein CASSPGTPDTQYF.

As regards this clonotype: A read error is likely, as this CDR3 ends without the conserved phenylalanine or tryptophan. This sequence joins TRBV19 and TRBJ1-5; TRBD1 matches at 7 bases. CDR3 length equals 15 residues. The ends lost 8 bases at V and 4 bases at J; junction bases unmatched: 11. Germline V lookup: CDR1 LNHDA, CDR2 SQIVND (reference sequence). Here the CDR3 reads CASQPTRGLNQPQHS. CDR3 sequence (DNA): TGTGCCAGTCAACCGACAAGGGGGCTTAATCAGCCCCAGCATTCT.

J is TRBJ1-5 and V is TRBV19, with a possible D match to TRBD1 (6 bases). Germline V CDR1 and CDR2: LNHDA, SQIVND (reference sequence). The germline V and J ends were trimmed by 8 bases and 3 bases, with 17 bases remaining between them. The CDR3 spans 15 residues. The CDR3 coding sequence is TGTGCCAGTGGTTGGATCGGGACACTCAATCAGCCCCAGCATTTT. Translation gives CASGWIGTLNQPQHF. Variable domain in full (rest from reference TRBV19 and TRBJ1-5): DGGITQSPKYLFRKEGQNVTLSCEQNLNHDAMYWYRQDPGQGLRLIYYSQIVNDFQKGDIAEGYSVSREKKESFPLTVTSAQKNPTAFYLCASGWIGTLNQPQHFGDGTRLSIL.

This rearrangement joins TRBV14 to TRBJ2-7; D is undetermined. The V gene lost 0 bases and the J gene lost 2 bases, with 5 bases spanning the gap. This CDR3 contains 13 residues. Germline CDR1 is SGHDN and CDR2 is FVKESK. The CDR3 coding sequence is TGTGCCAGCAGCCAAGATCCAACCTACGAGCAGTACTTC. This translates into CASSQDPTYEQYF.

The chain's CDR3 is CASSEGQGAGNQPQHF. The CDR3 DNA sequence: TGTGCCAGCAGTGAAGGACAGGGGGCTGGCAATCAGCCCCAGCATTTT. The chain joins TRBV6-1 to TRBJ1-5; 10 positions match TRBD1. Germline V CDR1 and CDR2: MNHNS, SASEGT. The CDR3 spans 16 residues. Unmatched junction bases numbered 2, after V lost 1 base and J lost 2 bases.

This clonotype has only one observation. The chain's CDR3 is CATLQGAPSYEQYF. The DNA of the CDR3 is TGTGCCACCTTACAGGGGGCACCTTCCTACGAGCAGTACTTC. The gene calls are TRBV2 and TRBJ2-7; 9 bases map to TRBD1. Germline V gene lookup returns CDR1 SNHLY and CDR2 FYNNEI. The CDR3 runs 14 residues. The V gene end was trimmed by 10 bases and the J gene end by 1 base; junction bases not matched to a gene: 8.